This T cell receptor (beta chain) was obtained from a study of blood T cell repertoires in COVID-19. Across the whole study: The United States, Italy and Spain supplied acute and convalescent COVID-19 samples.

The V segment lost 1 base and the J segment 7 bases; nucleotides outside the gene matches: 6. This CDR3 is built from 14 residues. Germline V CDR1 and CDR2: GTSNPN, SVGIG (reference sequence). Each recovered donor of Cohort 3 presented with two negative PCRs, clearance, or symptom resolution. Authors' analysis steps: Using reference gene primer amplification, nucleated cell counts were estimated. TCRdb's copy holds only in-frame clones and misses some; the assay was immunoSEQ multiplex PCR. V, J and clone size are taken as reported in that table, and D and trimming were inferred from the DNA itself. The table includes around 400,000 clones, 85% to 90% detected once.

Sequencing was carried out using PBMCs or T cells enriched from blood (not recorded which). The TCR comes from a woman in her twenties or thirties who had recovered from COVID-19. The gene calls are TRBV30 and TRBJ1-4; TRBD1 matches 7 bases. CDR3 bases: TGTGCCTGGAGTGACCGGACAGGCGGTGAAAAACTGTTTTTT. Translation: CAWSDRTGGEKLFF.